The following is a T cell receptor (beta chain) sequence with its context. Its specificity is unknown. This specimen comes from a study of cytomegalovirus exposure and HLA in healthy donors. The overall study: In an early release, HLA-typed donors contributed tens of millions of unique TCR sequences. General study results and limits: Most TCR sequences were seen very rarely across donors, but some public TCRs occurred in many.

Germline V lookup: CDR1 MDHEN, CDR2 SYDVKM. The CDR3 runs to 15 residues. J lost 1 base, V lost 4 bases, and 6 bases had no gene match. Though probably carrying unrecorded immune exposures, donors were nominally healthy at sampling. This PCR relied on a set of 60 Vbeta primers and 13 Jbeta primers. In the original analysis: The authors later counted approximately 80 million unique TCR beta chains, 9 million to 14 million of them shared. TCRdb keeps only in-frame clones here, not all; method: immunoSEQ multiplex PCR. The V and J calls and clone size were taken over from that table, and D and trimming were inferred from the DNA. The sample lists some 110,000 clones; around 70% were seen once.

The receptor was isolated from a woman under 30 in good health and CMV-seronegative. The specimen was PBMCs. This rearrangement joins TRBV28 to TRBJ1-1, with 7 bases identical to TRBD1. CDR3 bases: TGTGCCAGCAGTTACGAGGGACAGAGGAACACTGAAGCTTTCTTT. Its translation: CASSYEGQRNTEAFF. The full variable domain, its missing parts supplied by reference TRBV28 and TRBJ1-1, is DVKVTQSSRYLVKRTGEKVFLECVQDMDHENMFWYRQDPGLGLRLIYFSYDVKMKEKGDIPEGYSVSREKKERFSLILESASTNQTSMYLCASSYEGQRNTEAFFGQGTRLTVV.